This TCR beta chain was sequenced for a study of cytomegalovirus exposure and HLA in healthy donors. This clone was counted a few times. Its cognate antigen is unknown. The study, taken as a whole, reports: In an earlier analysis, in several hundred donors, most V segments appeared productive either ~87% or ~30% of the time.

This PCR relied on a set of 60 Vbeta primers and 13 Jbeta primers. This table comes from immunoSEQ multiplex PCR, and its TCRdb copy is limited to in-frame clones, with some not included. The data contain roughly 26,000 clones, approximately 70% of them singletons. The CDR3 sequence is 14 residues long. Germline CDR1 reads ENHRY; CDR2 reads SYGVKD. With V trimmed by 6 bases and J by 8 bases, 8 bases remained unmatched. Source material: PBMCs. This TCR was sampled from a woman aged 45 to 65 in good health and CMV-seronegative. The chain couples TRBV10-3 to TRBJ1-2; 11 bases are a match to TRBD1. The CDR3 DNA reads as TGTGCCATCAGCTCGGACAGGGGGCAGATAGGCTACACCTTC. This sequence encodes CAISSDRGQIGYTF.